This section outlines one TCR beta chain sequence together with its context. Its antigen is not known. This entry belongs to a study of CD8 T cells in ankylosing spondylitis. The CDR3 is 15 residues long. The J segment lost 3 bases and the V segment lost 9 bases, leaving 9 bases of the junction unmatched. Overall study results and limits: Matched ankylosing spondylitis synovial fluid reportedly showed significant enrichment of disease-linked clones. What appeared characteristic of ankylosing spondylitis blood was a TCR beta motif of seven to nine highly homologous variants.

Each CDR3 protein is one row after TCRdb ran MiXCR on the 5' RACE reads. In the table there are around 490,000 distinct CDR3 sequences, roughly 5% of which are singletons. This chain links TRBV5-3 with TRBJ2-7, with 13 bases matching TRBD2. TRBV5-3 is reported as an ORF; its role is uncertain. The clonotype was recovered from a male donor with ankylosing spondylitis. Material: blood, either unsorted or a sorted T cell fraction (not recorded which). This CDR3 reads CAIGPGTSGIYEQYF. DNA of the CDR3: TGTGCCATCGGCCCTGGGACTAGCGGGATCTACGAGCAGTACTTC.